The present TCR beta chain was sequenced within a study of tumor-infiltrating lymphocytes in localized non-small cell lung cancer. Study observations and caveats: Recurrence-free survival showed no association with tumor T-cell fraction. Each assay used a separate piece of the same tissue. Not all patients were TCR sequenced, owing to tissue quantity.

TCRdb's copy holds only in-frame clones and misses some; the assay was immunoSEQ multiplex PCR. The repertoire holds tens of thousands of clones, with around 73% as singletons. A single count supports this clone. The antigen remains unidentified. The CDR3 is made up of 16 amino acids. With V trimmed by 1 base and J by 7 bases, 5 bases remained unmatched. Germline V gene data show CDR1 as LNHNV and CDR2 as YYDKDF (reference sequence). This receptor was obtained from a human donor with non-small cell lung cancer. The chain employs TRBV15 and TRBJ1-6; 9 bases fit TRBD1. Sequences were obtained from lung tumor tissue. The CDR3: CATSRVQGAMNSPLHF. CDR3 coding DNA: TGTGCCACCAGCAGAGTACAGGGGGCTATGAATTCACCCCTCCACTTT.